This T cell receptor (beta chain) was sequenced during a study of OX40 agonist ivuxolimab in advanced cancers. Study as a whole: A male proportion of more than 75% was recorded, with mean age about 62 years and range roughly 23 to 85.

Data came from immunoSEQ multiplex PCR; TCRdb stores just in-frame clones and leaves some out. The sample records some 22,000 clones, around 83% being singletons. V lost 5 bases to trimming and J lost 3 bases, with 12 bases between them. CDR1 GTSNPN and CDR2 SVGIG come from the germline V gene (reference sequence). The CDR3 is 13 amino acids. This clone was seen more than once but under ten times. The receptor comes from an adult with an advanced solid tumor such as melanoma, head and neck, liver or kidney cancer. The input for sequencing was CD4+ or CD8+ T cells sorted from blood, taken in a trial of the OX40 agonist ivuxolimab. The chain joins TRBV30 to TRBJ2-3, with D perhaps TRBD2 (5 bases). The chain's CDR3 is CAWGSGPTDTQYF. CDR3 DNA: TGTGCCTGGGGGAGCGGACCGACAGATACGCAGTATTTT.